Following are 14 T cell receptor beta chains from one sample sequenced in a study of blood T cell repertoires in COVID-19. Measured with immunoSEQ multiplex PCR; TCRdb has only the in-frame clones, and not every one. Among fewer than 65,000 clones listed, around 89% were seen once. Sequencing used peripheral blood. These receptors were collected from a man aged 55 to 69 with acute or convalescent COVID-19.

CDR3 in amino acids: CASSFSPSYEQYF. In DNA, the CDR3 is TGTGCCAGCAGCTTTAGTCCCTCCTACGAGCAGTACTTC. The rearrangement joins TRBV7-6 to TRBJ2-7, with D unclear. The CDR3 consists of 13 residues. V dropped 3 bases and J dropped 0 bases, with 6 bases sitting between them. Looked up from germline, CDR1 is SGHVS and CDR2 is FNYEAQ.

The V call is TRBV19, the J call TRBJ1-5, with 7 bases lining up with TRBD1. V was pared by 4 bases and J by 0 bases, with 9 bases of the junction left unmatched. The CDR3 is made up of 17 amino acids. Germline V CDR1 and CDR2: LNHDA, SQIVND (reference sequence). This CDR3 reads CASSTQRQGYSNQPQHF. CDR3 nucleotide sequence: TGTGCCAGTAGTACGCAAAGACAGGGTTATAGCAATCAGCCCCAGCATTTT.

This rearrangement joins TRBV7-2 to TRBJ2-6, with 9 bases fitting TRBD1. J was trimmed by 0 bases and V by 5 bases; bases with no gene match: 8. This CDR3 region has 18 residues. Germline CDR1 and CDR2: SGHTA and FQGNSA. The chain's CDR3 is CASSPFGQGTSGANVLTF. Written as DNA, the CDR3 is TGTGCCAGCAGCCCGTTTGGACAGGGGACCTCTGGGGCCAACGTCCTGACTTTC. Full variable domain (remainder filled in from reference TRBV7-2 and TRBJ2-6): GAGVSQSPSNKVTEKGKDVELRCDPISGHTALYWYRQSLGQGLEFLIYFQGNSAPDKSGLPSDRFSAERTGGSVSTLTIQRTQQEDSAVYLCASSPFGQGTSGANVLTFGAGSRLTVL.

As to this clone: One junction end does not reproduce the germline sequence, and a read error may be involved. The chain is built from TRBV7-2 and TRBJ2-1; TRBD2 agrees at 10 bases. Germline-derived CDR1 and CDR2 are SGHTA and FQGNSA. This CDR3 is 14 amino acids long. The CDR3 DNA is TGTGCCAGCAAGGAAGCGGGGGGGTACATTGAGCAGTTCTTC. This codes for CASKEAGGYIEQFF.

This chain joins TRBV3-1 (or the pseudogene TRBV3-2) and TRBJ2-2; TRBD2 matches 15 bases. CDR1 is LGHDT and CDR2 is YNNKEL in the germline V gene (reference sequence). CDR3 size: 18 residues. The ends lost 4 bases at V and 0 bases at J; junction bases unmatched: 3. DNA of the CDR3: TGTGCCAGCAGCCGGGGACTAGCGGGGGGTCCGAACACCGGGGAGCTGTTTTTT. This encodes CASSRGLAGGPNTGELFF.

This clone occurred once. The chain is built from TRBV7-8 and TRBJ2-5, with 8 positions matching TRBD1. Trimming at V came to 11 bases and at J to 2 bases, leaving 7 bases not matched to a gene. Looked up from germline, CDR1 is SGHVS and CDR2 is FQNEAQ. This CDR3 comprises 13 residues. The CDR3 is CASRGRWQETQYF. The DNA for the CDR3 is TGTGCCTCCAGGGGGCGCTGGCAAGAGACCCAGTACTTC.

This clone showed up just a few times. The chain has TRBV5-1 and TRBJ2-3, with TRBD1 matching over 7 bases. The CDR3 runs 17 residues. Germline-derived CDR1 and CDR2 are SGHRS and YFSETQ. V shed 6 bases, J shed 0 bases, and the junction held 13 bases outside the gene matches. Written as DNA, the CDR3 is TGCGCCAGCAACCGCGTGAAGATGACAGGGAGCACAGATACGCAGTATTTT. It translates to CASNRVKMTGSTDTQYF.

The chain joins TRBV6-6 to TRBJ1-1; tentative D call: TRBD1 (5 bases). V lost 5 bases to trimming and J lost 0 bases, with 13 bases between them. CDR1 is MNHNY and CDR2 is SVGAGI in the germline V gene (reference sequence). CDR3 size: 15 residues. The CDR3 spells CASSPLGGVNTEAFF. CDR3 nucleotides: TGTGCCAGCAGTCCGCTGGGAGGGGTGAACACTGAAGCTTTCTTT.

This clone has only a few counts. The chain is built from TRBV4-2 and TRBJ1-5; D is uncertain. This CDR3 has 17 residues. Trimming pared 1 base from V and 3 bases from J, leaving 16 bases between. Germline V gene lookup returns CDR1 LGHNA and CDR2 YNFKEQ. The CDR3 DNA reads as TGTGCCAGCAGCCAAGGGGGTGGATCGGGATTCAATCAGCCCCAGCATTTT. It yields the protein CASSQGGGSGFNQPQHF.

This clone came up a few times. The CDR3 DNA is TGTGCCAGCAGCTTACAGCCGGGGAATTACAATGAGCAGTTCTTC. Amino acids: CASSLQPGNYNEQFF. This chain uses TRBV7-2 with TRBJ2-1; a possible D gene is TRBD2 (5 bases). Germline V lookup: CDR1 SGHTA, CDR2 FQGNSA. This CDR3 comprises 15 residues. V lost 2 bases and J 4 bases, leaving 12 bases between the germline ends.

The chain combines TRBV20-1 with TRBJ1-6; a possible D gene is TRBD1 (5 bases). Germline loops: CDR1 DFQATT, CDR2 SNEGSKA (reference sequence). Trimming shortened V by 3 bases and J by 8 bases, and 14 bases separated the two germline ends. The CDR3 is 14 amino acids. As DNA, the CDR3 is TGCAGTGCTAGTCGAGGATGGGGGGATTCACCCCTCCACTTT. Translated: CSASRGWGDSPLHF.

This chain connects TRBV12-5 to TRBJ1-1, with TRBD1 matching over 10 bases. V trimming: 5 bases; J trimming: 6 bases; junction bases outside the gene matches: 12. This CDR3 is 16 amino acids long. Germline V lookup: CDR1 LGHNT, CDR2 FRNRAP. The CDR3 DNA reads as TGTGCTAGTGGTGCCCCCCGATGGGGACAGGGGTCTGAAGCTTTCTTT. Its translation: CASGAPRWGQGSEAFF.

The chain carries TRBV18 and TRBJ1-6, with D hard to call. CDR3 length equals 15 residues. V lost 1 base and J lost 7, with 11 bases in between. Germline CDR1 reads KGHSH; CDR2 reads LQKENI. The CDR3 DNA reads TGTGCCAGCTCACCACAGGGAGGGATCAATTCACCCCTCCACTTT. It codes for CASSPQGGINSPLHF.

A single count supports this clone. This chain links TRBV5-1 with TRBJ2-3; D is possibly TRBD2 (6 bases). Germline-derived CDR1 and CDR2 are SGHRS and YFSETQ. Trimming stripped 4 bases from V and 5 bases from J, with 17 bases between. This CDR3 comprises 15 residues. CDR3 bases: TGCGCCAGCAGCCTCGTCCCGGGAGATGGAGATACGCAGTATTTT. This sequence encodes CASSLVPGDGDTQYF.